The TCR beta chain under discussion was sequenced for a study of T-cell memory formation after mild COVID-19. Study observations and caveats: A balance of CD4 and CD8 characterized clones contracting day 15 to 85, whereas later expanders leaned CD4+.

This clonotype was counted a few times. No antigen is known for it. Sequence at one end of the junction differs from germline and may be a read error. CDR3 length: 14 amino acids. Germline CDR1 is MNHNY and CDR2 is SVGAGI (reference sequence). TCRdb re-derived calls from the 5' RACE reads in MiXCR, one entry per CDR3 protein. The sample consists of about 400,000 distinct CDR3 sequences, about 24% of them appearing once. Sequencing used PBMCs or a T cell subset sorted from them (not recorded which). The receptor comes from an adult woman who had mild COVID-19 (a few samples of this study predate the infection). Cell type and time point are not known. The chain combines TRBV6-6 with TRBJ2-5; D is undetermined. The CDR3: CASSYSEYQETQYF. CDR3 DNA sequence: TGTGCCAGCAGTTACTCGGAATACCAGGAGACCCAGTACTTC.